This TCR beta chain was recorded in a study of cytomegalovirus exposure and HLA in healthy donors. This PCR relied on a set of 60 Vbeta primers and 13 Jbeta primers. TCRdb's copy holds only in-frame clones and misses some; the assay was immunoSEQ multiplex PCR. The sample carries 150,000 to 200,000 clones, just over 75% recorded once. Germline V lookup: CDR1 SGHRS, CDR2 YFSETQ. V was pared by 3 bases and J by 3 bases, with 7 bases of the junction left unmatched. The CDR3 is 15 residues long. This sequence was found in a man in his forties or fifties in good health and CMV-seronegative. The gene calls are TRBV5-1 and TRBJ2-3; 7 nucleotides line up with TRBD2. Sequenced input: PBMCs. The CDR3 sequence is CASSYGTTETDTQYF. CDR3 bases: TGCGCCAGCAGCTATGGGACTACTGAGACAGATACGCAGTATTTT.